One sample yielded the 12 T cell receptor beta chains listed below, sequenced in a study of T cell clones after liver transplantation. Sequenced by immunoSEQ multiplex PCR; TCRdb stores in-frame clones only, minus some. The sample contains 50,000 to 60,000 clones, 70% to 80% of which appear only once. Here the sequenced sample was CD4+ T cells from blood, taken at the 15-month timepoint. The receptors derive from a human patient who received a liver transplant. Some T cells could come from the graft donor.

This clone was counted once. This sequence joins TRBV5-1 and TRBJ2-2; D possibly corresponds to TRBD2 (6 bases). There are 17 residues in the CDR3. V was pared by 4 bases and J by 0 bases, with 16 bases between. Germline V lookup: CDR1 SGHRS, CDR2 YFSETQ. CDR3: CASSPRWVAANTGELFF. The CDR3 coding sequence is TGCGCCAGCAGCCCGCGGTGGGTAGCGGCGAACACCGGGGAGCTGTTTTTT.

The chain is built from TRBV30 and TRBJ1-2; the match to TRBD1 covers 8 bases. Trimming took 3 bases from V and 8 from J; bases not matched to a gene: 5. Germline CDR1 reads GTSNPN; CDR2 reads SVGIG (reference sequence). The CDR3 is 12 residues long. In nucleotides, the CDR3 is TGTGCCTGGAGCCAGACAGGGGCGGGCTACACCTTC. Protein product: CAWSQTGAGYTF.

V and J are TRBV5-1 and TRBJ2-1, with D perhaps TRBD2 (6 bases). This CDR3 comprises 16 residues. The germline V and J ends were trimmed by 0 bases and 5 bases, with 15 bases remaining between them. The germline gives CDR1 SGHRS, CDR2 YFSETQ. This CDR3 reads CASSLDPQRVNNEQFF. CDR3 bases: TGCGCCAGCAGCTTGGATCCCCAGCGGGTCAACAATGAGCAGTTCTTC.

The count of this clone is one. J is TRBJ1-6 and V is TRBV28; 11 bases match TRBD1. The CDR3 runs to 15 residues. Germline CDR1 and CDR2: MDHEN and SYDVKM. Trimming at V came to 3 bases and at J to 13 bases, leaving 8 bases not matched to a gene. The CDR3 region is CASSFGQGAFSPLHF. The CDR3 nucleotides read TGTGCCAGCAGTTTTGGACAGGGGGCTTTTTCGCCCCTCCACTTT.

This chain connects TRBV28 to TRBJ1-6; 7 bases map to TRBD1. The CDR3 is 14 amino acids. The germline V gene encodes CDR1 MDHEN and CDR2 SYDVKM. The V and J ends lost 2 bases and 7 bases, in that order; junction bases with no gene match: 2. The CDR3: CASSLHRGNSPLHF. CDR3 DNA sequence: TGTGCCAGCAGTTTACACAGGGGCAATTCACCCCTCCACTTT.

This sequence joins TRBV5-5 and TRBJ2-7, with TRBD1 identical over 7 bases. The CDR3 is 15 residues long. CDR1 and CDR2 from the germline V gene are SGHKS and YYEKEE (reference sequence). V trimming: 4 bases; J trimming: 2 bases; junction bases outside the gene matches: 9. Here the CDR3 reads CASSATGTAAYEQYF. As DNA, the CDR3 is TGTGCCAGCAGCGCAACCGGGACAGCCGCCTACGAGCAGTACTTC. Complete variable domain (other parts from reference TRBV5-5 and TRBJ2-7): DAGVTQSPTHLIKTRGQQVTLRCSPISGHKSVSWYQQVLGQGPQFIFQYYEKEERGRGNFPDRFSARQFPNYSSELNVNALLLGDSALYLCASSATGTAAYEQYFGPGTRLTVT.

This clone has only a few counts. V and J are TRBV2 and TRBJ1-3; D gene uncertain. The CDR3 runs 14 residues. V was shortened by 5 bases and J by 0 bases, with 8 bases between the two germline ends. Germline V gives CDR1 SNHLY, CDR2 FYNNEI. CDR3 DNA: TGTGCCAGCAGTTCAGACCACTCTGGAAACACCATATATTTT. Encoded protein: CASSSDHSGNTIYF.

The sample holds a few counts of this clone. The V gene is TRBV7-9, the J gene TRBJ1-1; the match to TRBD1 covers 7 bases. Unmatched junction bases numbered 6, after V lost 5 bases and J lost 3 bases. CDR3 size: 14 residues. In germline, CDR1 is SEHNR, CDR2 FQNEAQ (reference sequence). The CDR3 DNA sequence: TGTGCCAGCAGCGAGAGGACAGGACACACTGAAGCTTTCTTT. As protein: CASSERTGHTEAFF. Together with reference TRBV7-9 and TRBJ1-1, the CDR3 gives the full variable domain: DTGVSQNPRHKITKRGQNVTFRCDPISEHNRLYWYRQTLGQGPEFLTYFQNEAQLEKSRLLSDRFSAERPKGSFSTLEIQRTEQGDSAMYLCASSERTGHTEAFFGQGTRLTVV.

The chain links TRBV29-1 to TRBJ2-5, with D unresolved. The length of the CDR3 is 11 residues. V shed 8 bases and J shed 5 bases, with 12 bases lying between them. CDR1 is SQVTM and CDR2 is ANQGSEA in the germline V gene. As DNA, the CDR3 is TGCAGCCAAATGATACGGGAGACCCAGTACTTC. The encoded protein is CSQMIRETQYF.

J is TRBJ2-1 and V is TRBV15, with a possible D match to TRBD2 (7 bases). CDR1 is LNHNV, CDR2 YYDKDF, per germline (reference sequence). V was cut by 3 bases and J by 4 bases, with 16 bases left in between. The CDR3 is 16 residues long. CDR3 residues: CATSRGGRQEYNEQFF. CDR3 sequence (DNA): TGTGCCACCAGCAGGGGAGGGCGACAGGAATACAATGAGCAGTTCTTC. The whole variable domain, remainder taken from reference TRBV15 and TRBJ2-1, is DAMVIQNPRYQVTQFGKPVTLSCSQTLNHNVMYWYQQKSSQAPKLLFHYYDKDFNNEADTPDNFQSRRPNTSFCFLDIRSPGLGDTAMYLCATSRGGRQEYNEQFFGPGTRLTVL.

V usage is TRBV9 and J usage is TRBJ2-5; 8 nucleotides agree with TRBD2. V was clipped by 0 bases and J by 2 bases; unmatched bases: 3. Germline CDR1 is SGDLS and CDR2 is YYNGEE. This CDR3 comprises 15 residues. The CDR3 DNA reads TGTGCCAGCAGCGTAGGGGTAGCGGGGCAAGAGACCCAGTACTTC. Protein product: CASSVGVAGQETQYF.

This clone has a handful of counts. At one boundary the junction diverges from the germline segment, which might be a read error. The V and J genes are TRBV4-2 and TRBJ1-2; D might be TRBD1 (6 bases). Germline V CDR1 and CDR2: LGHNA, YNFKEQ. The CDR3 loop spans 12 amino acids. CDR3 nucleotide sequence: TGTGCCAGCAGCCAAGGAGCTGACAGGAGCCGCTTC. Translating gives CASSQGADRSRF.